The clone carrying this T cell receptor (beta chain) was recorded only once. The antigen is undetermined. Germline trimming cut 5 bases from V and 6 bases from J; bases unmatched to any gene: 7. CDR1 is LNHDA, CDR2 SQIVND, per germline (reference sequence). This CDR3 spans 14 amino acids. This sample was included in a study of T cell responses to AZD1222 COVID-19 vaccine. Libraries were prepared by immunoSEQ multiplex PCR; TCRdb keeps only in-frame clonotypes and omits some of them. The sample lists roughly 140,000 clones, roughly nine tenths occurring once. Study conclusions and caveats: Only a handful of individuals given AZD1222 were seropositive at baseline. Spike-specific TCR breadth and depth both grew after two AZD1222 doses.

The input for sequencing was peripheral blood, taken 28 days after the second AZD1222 dose. V is TRBV19 and J is TRBJ1-5, with TRBD1 identical over 7 bases. The receptor's source is an adult who received the AZD1222 COVID-19 vaccine. The CDR3 DNA sequence: TGTGCCAGTAGTTTCGACAGGGTGGGTCAGCCCCAGCATTTT. It specifies CASSFDRVGQPQHF.